The rows below give T cell receptor beta chains drawn from one sample of a study of cytomegalovirus exposure and HLA in healthy donors. Assay: immunoSEQ multiplex PCR; the TCRdb copy retains only in-frame clones and omits some. This sample's clone table lists 30,000 to 35,000 clones. Sequenced input: PBMCs. These receptors all stem from a woman between 40 and 50 years old in good health and CMV-seropositive. Both conserved end residues are part of each CDR3. The D gene is left open where the match is weak.

v_call	j_call	d_call	cdr3_aa	cdr3_nt
TRBV4-1	TRBJ1-6	-	CASSQGVSYNSPLHF	TGCGCCAGCAGCCAGGGAGTCTCCTATAATTCACCCCTCCACTTT
TRBV4-2	TRBJ2-2	-	CASSQDRLGTGELFF	TGTGCCAGCAGCCAAGATAGACTAGGCACCGGGGAGCTGTTTTTT
TRBV6-1	TRBJ2-7	TRBD1	CASSVDRGLGEQYF	TGTGCCAGCAGTGTAGACAGGGGGCTCGGCGAGCAGTACTTC
TRBV4-3	TRBJ2-6	TRBD1	CASSQDGRGRGANVLTF	TGCGCCAGCAGCCAAGACGGCAGGGGGCGAGGGGCCAACGTCCTGACTTTC
TRBV30	TRBJ2-1	-	CAWSVERGSNEQFF	TGTGCCTGGAGTGTAGAGAGAGGATCCAATGAGCAGTTCTTC
TRBV19	TRBJ2-5	TRBD2	CASSIRSSGRAEETQYF	TGTGCCAGTAGTATAAGGTCAAGCGGGAGAGCCGAAGAGACCCAGTACTTC
TRBV19	TRBJ2-2	-	CASSIDDSNTGELFF	TGTGCCAGTAGTATTGACGACAGTAACACCGGGGAGCTGTTTTTT
TRBV7-9	TRBJ2-7	TRBD2	CASSLASGGNSYEQYF	TGTGCCAGCAGCTTAGCGAGCGGGGGAAACTCCTACGAGCAGTACTTC
TRBV19	TRBJ2-1	-	CASNNQGGNEQFF	TGTGCCAGTAACAACCAGGGAGGCAATGAGCAGTTCTTC
TRBV10-3	TRBJ1-1	TRBD1	CAISESPQGGNTEAFF	TGTGCCATCAGTGAGTCCCCCCAGGGGGGGAACACTGAAGCTTTCTTT
TRBV20-1	TRBJ2-7	-	CSAPFLYEQYF	TGCAGTGCCCCTTTTCTCTACGAGCAGTACTTC
TRBV14	TRBJ2-3	TRBD2	CASSRRRPGLAGTSTDTQYF	TGTGCCAGCAGCCGCCGCCGCCCCGGACTAGCGGGGACTAGCACAGATACGCAGTATTTT
TRBV5-1	TRBJ2-2	-	CASSLGGRPNTGELFF	TGCGCCAGCAGTCTAGGTGGTCGACCGAACACCGGGGAGCTGTTTTTT
TRBV7-9	TRBJ1-4	-	CASARGQGRRSNEKLFF	TGTGCCAGCGCGAGAGGGCAGGGGCGTAGGTCTAATGAAAAACTGTTTTTT
TRBV7-6	TRBJ2-1	-	CASSFQAHEQFF	TGTGCCAGCAGCTTTCAGGCTCATGAGCAGTTCTTC
TRBV5-1	TRBJ2-5	-	CASSLGGLSSETQYF	TGCGCCAGCAGCTTGGGAGGCCTGAGCAGCGAGACCCAGTACTTC
TRBV11-1	TRBJ2-7	-	CASSLVPGNAYEQYF	TGTGCCAGCAGCTTAGTTCCGGGAAATGCCTACGAGCAGTACTTC
TRBV4-3	TRBJ2-7	-	CASSQELQFYEQYF	TGCGCCAGCAGCCAAGAGCTACAGTTCTACGAGCAGTACTTC
TRBV5-1	TRBJ2-1	-	CASSLTGSSYNEQFF	TGCGCCAGCAGCTTGACGGGAAGCTCCTACAATGAGCAGTTCTTC
TRBV5-1	TRBJ1-1	TRBD1	CASSLKQGAGTEAFF	TGCGCCAGCAGCTTAAAACAGGGGGCTGGCACTGAAGCTTTCTTT
TRBV5-1	TRBJ2-7	-	CASSLEVGRDEQYF	TGCGCCAGCAGCTTGGAGGTCGGCAGGGACGAGCAGTACTTC
TRBV18	TRBJ2-2	-	CASSPAGGATGELFF	TGTGCCAGCTCACCTGCCGGGGGAGCTACCGGGGAGCTGTTTTTT
TRBV6-6	TRBJ1-5	TRBD1	CATSGRGLDQPQHF	TGTGCCACCAGCGGGAGGGGGCTCGATCAGCCCCAGCATTTT
TRBV5-4	TRBJ1-1	TRBD1	CASSIRDRGPGAAFF	TGTGCCAGCAGCATCCGGGACAGGGGGCCGGGGGCAGCTTTCTTT
TRBV25-1	TRBJ2-2	-	CASRQTGNTGELFF	TGTGCCAGCAGGCAGACAGGAAACACCGGGGAGCTGTTTTTT
TRBV7-3	TRBJ2-5	-	CASSPTGFGQETQYF	TGTGCCAGCAGCCCCACAGGTTTTGGTCAAGAGACCCAGTACTTC